This paragraph covers one TCR beta chain sequence. Its specificity is unknown. The data were obtained in a study of PD-1 blockade in classical Hodgkin lymphoma. Study outcomes and limitations: The study found complete responders had baseline diversity similar to newly diagnosed patients.

The time point denotes: cycle 4 day 1 (C4D1), after about 6 weeks of nivolumab. Relapse after autologous stem cell transplantation occurred in every patient, and brentuximab vedotin exposure varied. Best responses included complete response and partial response; otherwise, the best response was progressive disease. Here immunoSEQ multiplex PCR was the method, and the copy in TCRdb shows in-frame clones only, minus some. The sample holds some 8,700 clones, 87% seen once. The sequencing here drew on peripheral blood mononuclear cells (PBMCs), taken before the fourth cycle of nivolumab. The receptor was isolated from a human donor with classical Hodgkin lymphoma.

The DNA of the CDR3 is TGTGCCAGCAGTGGAATTAGGGGCGGCGAGCAGTACTTC. It codes for CASSGIRGGEQYF. The chain uses TRBV2 and TRBJ2-7, with D possibly TRBD1 on 5 matching bases. CDR1 SNHLY and CDR2 FYNNEI come from the germline V gene. The V and J ends lost 4 bases and 6 bases respectively, with 13 bases between them. This CDR3 comprises 13 residues.